This T cell receptor beta chain was sequenced during a study of blood T cell repertoires in COVID-19 (TCRdb year 2020). About the investigation overall: Samples from collaborators originated in the United States, Italy and Spain and spanned both the acute and convalescent phases of COVID-19. The material from the prospective study consisted of cDNA or gDNA derived from T cells, B-cell-depleted T cells, or PBMCs. The dataset comprised deeply sampled blood TCRbeta repertoires from subjects exposed to, actively infected with, or recovered from COVID-19. A freely available public database, intended as a resource for researchers studying the immune response to SARS-CoV-2, is where the repertoires were released. Samples came from the ongoing ImmuneRACE study (first 160 participants) plus 1,254 subjects from 6 global collaborators. The sample metadata nearly always contained a de-identified subject ID, COVID-19 status, age in years and sex. Where available, HLA class I and class II types were obtained from metadata supplied by the sample provider rather than from assay-based typing.

Results the study describes overall, beyond this receptor: Clinical and demographic metadata were provided uncurated, with the amount varying by source and participant.

CDR1 and CDR2, looked up from the germline V gene (reference sequence), are SEHNR and FQNEAQ. Trimming takes 1 base from V and 8 bases from J, and the germline ends sit 11 bases apart. From its cysteine to its phenylalanine, the CDR3 spans 13 amino acids. Only the CDR3 DNA stays, 39 bases, in frame from base 1. A word on this clone: The antigen this receptor binds is unknown. Base qualities are not recorded, but no much larger clone differs from it by a single base.

The immunoSEQ Assay, a bias-controlled multiplex PCR, was used to amplify TCRbeta CDR3 regions from genomic DNA. Concerning the study's data processing: Nucleated cell counts per sample were estimated from amplification of reference gene primers within the assay. Sequence reads were collapsed and filtered to measure the absolute abundance of every unique TCRbeta CDR3 rearrangement. For each sample, productive Simpson clonality was calculated by taking the square root of Simpson's diversity index across productive rearrangements. TCRdb took this table from immuneACCESS and kept in-frame rearrangements with V and J called. Such tables lack part of the clones; where checked against another copy, unresolved V genes explain under half of the gap, and the rest is unexplained. The DNA gave D and trimming, while V, J and clone size come from that table. The sample table shows 50,000 to 55,000 clones, and roughly 82% are seen once. Around 23% of the sample belongs to the ten largest clones.

Whole blood was collected in K2EDTA tubes by collaborating institutions according to the institutions' own protocols. Collaborator samples were shipped for TCRbeta analysis as frozen whole blood, isolated PBMCs, or DNA extracted from either sample type. The sequenced sample was peripheral blood. The receptor chain draws on TRBV7-9 and TRBJ1-1, and possibly TRBD1, on 5 matching bases. The TCR sequence derives from a woman of 80 years or more with acute or convalescent COVID-19. The nucleotide sequence reads TGTGCCAGCAGCTTAGGGGGGGAAAGCGAAGCTTTCTTT. Translated, it gives CASSLGGESEAFF.